Listed below are T cell receptor beta chains from one sample, sequenced in a study of identical twins. Each CDR3 protein gets one entry after TCRdb re-called the 5' RACE reads with MiXCR. Of roughly 480,000 distinct CDR3 sequences listed, approximately 24% are singletons. The same data also went into a second study, on T cells expressing NK-cell markers.

The sequencing input was CD4+ T cells sorted from blood. All receptors derive from a woman younger than 30 in good health. CDR3s include the opening cysteine and the closing phenylalanine or tryptophan. Each record gives: clone size, V gene, J gene, D gene, CDR3 DNA, CDR3 protein. D genes are given only for firm matches. Rows give clone size only sometimes, using once, few, many, or a class for an expanded clone.

clone size: few; V gene: TRBV3-1; J gene: TRBJ2-3; D gene: -; CDR3 DNA: TGTGCCAGCAGCCAACAAAGAGGTGGAGATACGCAGTATTTT; CDR3 protein: CASSQQRGGDTQYF
clone size: -; V gene: TRBV7-3; J gene: TRBJ2-7; D gene: TRBD2; CDR3 DNA: TGTGCCAGCAGTCCTGCGGGGGGGCCCTACGAGCAGTACTTC; CDR3 protein: CASSPAGGPYEQYF
clone size: few; V gene: TRBV6-5; J gene: TRBJ2-7; D gene: TRBD2; CDR3 DNA: TGTGCCAGCAGTTACGCCACTAGCGCGTTATACGAGCAGTACTTC; CDR3 protein: CASSYATSALYEQYF
clone size: -; V gene: TRBV20-1; J gene: TRBJ2-7; D gene: -; CDR3 DNA: TGCAGTGCTAGGGGAAATGCCTACGAGCAGTACTTC; CDR3 protein: CSARGNAYEQYF
clone size: few; V gene: TRBV20-1; J gene: TRBJ2-1; D gene: -; CDR3 DNA: TGCAGTGCTAGGGTGGCTAGCTCCTACAATGAGCAGTTCTTC; CDR3 protein: CSARVASSYNEQFF
clone size: few; V gene: TRBV12-3/TRBV12-4; J gene: TRBJ2-2; D gene: TRBD1; CDR3 DNA: TGTGCCAGCAACCCCAGGGGGCTCACCGGGGAGCTGTTTTTT; CDR3 protein: CASNPRGLTGELFF
clone size: -; V gene: TRBV10-2; J gene: TRBJ2-3; D gene: -; CDR3 DNA: TGCGCCACCGGCCGGGGTGGCACAGATACGCAGTATTTT; CDR3 protein: CATGRGGTDTQYF
clone size: -; V gene: TRBV7-2; J gene: TRBJ1-2; D gene: -; CDR3 DNA: TGTGCCAGCAGCCCCACCGCGGCAACTCATGGCTACACCTTC; CDR3 protein: CASSPTAATHGYTF
clone size: few; V gene: TRBV12-3/TRBV12-4; J gene: TRBJ1-1; D gene: -; CDR3 DNA: TGTGCCAGCAGTACTCTCCGGGACGGCAGGAACACTGAAGCTTTCTTT; CDR3 protein: CASSTLRDGRNTEAFF
clone size: many; V gene: TRBV7-2; J gene: TRBJ2-2; D gene: TRBD2; CDR3 DNA: TGTGCCAGCAGCTTAATCCCGGGAGGGGGTACCGGGGAGCTGTTTTTT; CDR3 protein: CASSLIPGGGTGELFF
clone size: -; V gene: TRBV29-1; J gene: TRBJ2-5; D gene: -; CDR3 DNA: TGCAGCGTTGAAGTTCTGCGTCAGGGCGAAGAGACCCAGTACTTC; CDR3 protein: CSVEVLRQGEETQYF
clone size: once; V gene: TRBV6-2/TRBV6-3; J gene: TRBJ2-5; D gene: -; CDR3 DNA: TGTGCCAGCCGGGTTAGCGGCGGAGAGACCCAGTACTTC; CDR3 protein: CASRVSGGETQYF
clone size: many; V gene: TRBV12-3/TRBV12-4; J gene: TRBJ2-4; D gene: -; CDR3 DNA: TGTGCCAGCAGTTTAGTGGGACTAGCCAAAAACATTCAGTACTTC; CDR3 protein: CASSLVGLAKNIQYF
clone size: many; V gene: TRBV5-1; J gene: TRBJ2-2; D gene: -; CDR3 DNA: TGCGCCAGCAGCGGGGGTTGGAGGTCGACGAACACCGGGGAGCTGTTTTTT; CDR3 protein: CASSGGWRSTNTGELFF
clone size: few; V gene: TRBV29-1; J gene: TRBJ2-5; D gene: -; CDR3 DNA: TGCAGCGTTGAAGGGACTGTCGCTTGGGAGACCCAGTACTTC; CDR3 protein: CSVEGTVAWETQYF
clone size: few; V gene: TRBV18; J gene: TRBJ2-6; D gene: -; CDR3 DNA: TGTGCCAGCTCACCACCGCTGGGGGGGGCCAACGTCCTGACTTTC; CDR3 protein: CASSPPLGGANVLTF
clone size: -; V gene: TRBV3-1; J gene: TRBJ2-1; D gene: -; CDR3 DNA: TGTGCCAGCAGCCAAGACATGCGACTAACCGGGGCCATGAAGCAGTTCTTC; CDR3 protein: CASSQDMRLTGAMKQFF
clone size: -; V gene: TRBV14; J gene: TRBJ2-1; D gene: TRBD2; CDR3 DNA: TGTGCCAGCAGCCGGGTACTAGCGGTCTACAATGAGCAGTTCTTC; CDR3 protein: CASSRVLAVYNEQFF